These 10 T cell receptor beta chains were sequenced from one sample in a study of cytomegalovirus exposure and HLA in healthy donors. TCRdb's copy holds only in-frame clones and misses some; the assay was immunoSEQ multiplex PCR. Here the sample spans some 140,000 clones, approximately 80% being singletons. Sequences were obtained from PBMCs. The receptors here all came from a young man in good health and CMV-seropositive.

The CDR3 protein is CAISEASGQRSSYNEQFF. Written as DNA, the CDR3 is TGTGCCATCAGTGAGGCTAGCGGGCAAAGAAGCTCCTACAATGAGCAGTTCTTC. V and J are TRBV10-3 and TRBJ2-1, with 8 nucleotides matching TRBD2. This CDR3 is 18 amino acids long. Losses at the gene ends were 2 bases for V and 0 bases for J; bases not matched to a gene: 9. CDR1 and CDR2 (germline): ENHRY, SYGVKD.

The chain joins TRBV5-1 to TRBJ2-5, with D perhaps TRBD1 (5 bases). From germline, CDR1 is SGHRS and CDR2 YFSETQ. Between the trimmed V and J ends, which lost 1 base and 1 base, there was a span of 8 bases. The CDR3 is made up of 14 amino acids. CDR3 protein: CASSLNRIQETQYF. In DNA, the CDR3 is TGCGCCAGCAGCTTGAACAGGATCCAAGAGACCCAGTACTTC.

The DNA of the CDR3 is TGTGCCAGCAGCCTCTCGGGGGGGGGAAACACCATATATTTT. It encodes CASSLSGGGNTIYF. V gene TRBV11-2 combines with J gene TRBJ1-3; possible D gene TRBD1, 5 bases. CDR1 and CDR2 (germline): SGHAT, FQNNGV. This CDR3 is built from 14 residues. Trimming cost V 5 bases and J 4 bases, with 12 bases left between them.

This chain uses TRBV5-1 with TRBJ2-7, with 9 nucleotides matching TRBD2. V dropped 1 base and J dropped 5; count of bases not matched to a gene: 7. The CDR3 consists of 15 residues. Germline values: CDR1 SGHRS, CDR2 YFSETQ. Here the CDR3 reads CASSLFGRGGDEQYF. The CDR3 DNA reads TGCGCCAGCAGCTTGTTCGGGCGGGGGGGCGACGAGCAGTACTTC.

The CDR3 loop is CASSETGHTEAFF. CDR3 nucleotides: TGTGCCAGCAGCGAGACAGGGCACACTGAAGCTTTCTTT. The J gene is TRBJ1-1, the V gene TRBV9; 7 bases match TRBD1. There are 13 residues in the CDR3. The V gene's germline CDR1 is SGDLS and CDR2 YYNGEE. With V trimmed by 3 bases and J by 3 bases, 2 bases remained unmatched. Using reference TRBV9 and TRBJ1-1 for the parts outside the CDR3, the full variable domain is DSGVTQTPKHLITATGQRVTLRCSPRSGDLSVYWYQQSLDQGLQFLIQYYNGEERAKGNILERFSAQQFPDLHSELNLSSLELGDSALYFCASSETGHTEAFFGQGTRLTVV.

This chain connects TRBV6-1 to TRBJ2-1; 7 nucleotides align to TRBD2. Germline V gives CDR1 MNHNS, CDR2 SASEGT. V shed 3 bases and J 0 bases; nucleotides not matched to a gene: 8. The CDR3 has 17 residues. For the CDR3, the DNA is TGTGCCAGCAGTGACCATCTAGCGGAACCCTCCTACAATGAGCAGTTCTTC. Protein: CASSDHLAEPSYNEQFF.

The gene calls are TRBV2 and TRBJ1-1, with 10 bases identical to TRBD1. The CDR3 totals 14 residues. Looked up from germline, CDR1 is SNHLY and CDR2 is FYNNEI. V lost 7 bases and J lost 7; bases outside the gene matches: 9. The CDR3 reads CASIPGQGISEAFF. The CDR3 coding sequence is TGTGCCAGCATTCCGGGACAGGGGATTAGTGAAGCTTTCTTT.

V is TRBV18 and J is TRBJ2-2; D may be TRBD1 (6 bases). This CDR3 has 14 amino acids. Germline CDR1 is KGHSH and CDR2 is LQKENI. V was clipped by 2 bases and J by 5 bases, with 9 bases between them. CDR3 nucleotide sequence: TGTGCCAGCTCACCAGGGCAGGGGACCGGGGAGCTGTTTTTT. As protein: CASSPGQGTGELFF.

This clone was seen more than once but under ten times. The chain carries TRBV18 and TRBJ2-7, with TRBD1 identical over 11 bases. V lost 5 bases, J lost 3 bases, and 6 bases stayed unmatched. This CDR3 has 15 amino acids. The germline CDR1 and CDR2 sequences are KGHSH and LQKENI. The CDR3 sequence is CASSNWGQGGYEQYF. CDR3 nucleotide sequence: TGTGCCAGCTCAAACTGGGGACAGGGGGGCTACGAGCAGTACTTC.

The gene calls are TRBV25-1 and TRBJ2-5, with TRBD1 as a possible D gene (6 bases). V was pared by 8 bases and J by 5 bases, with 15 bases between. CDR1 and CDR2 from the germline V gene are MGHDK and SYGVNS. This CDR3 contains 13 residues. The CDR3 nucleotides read TGTGCCAGCCTACGGACTGGGGGCGAGACCCAGTACTTC. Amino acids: CASLRTGGETQYF.